The 10 T cell receptor beta chains listed next were all sequenced from one sample in a study of type 1 and type 2 diabetes patients. Amplification started from genomic DNA. A primer set of 30 forward and 13 reverse primers amplified the CDR3. TCRdb reanalysed the multiplex PCR reads using MiXCR and keeps one entry per CDR3 protein. Among 250,000 or so distinct CDR3 sequences listed, roughly 44% were seen once. Sequencing was performed on peripheral blood mononuclear cells (PBMCs). These receptors were taken from a man aged 18 to 35 with type 2 diabetes.

This clonotype was seen only a few times. V is TRBV12-3 or TRBV12-4 and J is TRBJ2-1; D possibly corresponds to TRBD1 (5 bases). The V and J ends lost 6 bases and 4 bases respectively, with 10 bases between them. This CDR3 is 13 amino acids long. CDR3 protein: CASSSRVYNEQFF. CDR3 DNA: TGTGCCAGCAGCTCCAGGGTGTACAATGAGCAGTTCTTC.

This clonotype appeared many times. The chain has TRBV15 and TRBJ2-2; perhaps D is TRBD1 or TRBD2 (6 bases each). The V gene's germline CDR1 is LNHNV and CDR2 YYDKDF (reference sequence). This CDR3 contains 17 residues. Between the trimmed V and J ends, which lost 1 base and 3 bases, there was a span of 15 bases. The CDR3 is CATSRAGARVDTGELFF. The CDR3 DNA is TGTGCCACCAGCAGAGCGGGGGCCAGGGTGGACACCGGGGAGCTGTTTTTT.

V usage is TRBV12-3 or TRBV12-4 and J usage is TRBJ1-2; D might be TRBD1 (6 bases). V was cut by 3 bases and J by 0 bases, with 11 bases left in between. CDR3 length: 15 amino acids. The DNA for the CDR3 is TGTGCCAGCAGTTTTAACAGGGAATCTAACTATGGCTACACCTTC. It translates to CASSFNRESNYGYTF.

The rearrangement links TRBV5-1 to TRBJ2-7; D remains ambiguous. Germline V gives CDR1 SGHRS, CDR2 YFSETQ. V gave up 0 bases and J gave up 1 base, with 11 bases separating them. This CDR3 is 15 amino acids long. CDR3 coding DNA: TGCGCCAGCAGCTTGGTCGACGTGCAGTCCTACGAGCAGTACTTC. As protein: CASSLVDVQSYEQYF.

The sample holds a few counts of this clonotype. The chain is built from TRBV14 and TRBJ1-1; D unclear. This CDR3 spans 14 amino acids. The germline CDR1 and CDR2 sequences are SGHDN and FVKESK. V lost 5 bases and J 6 bases, leaving 16 bases between the germline ends. Written as DNA, the CDR3 is TGTGCCAGCAGCGGAGCCCGAGAGGGTGCTGAAGCTTTCTTT. This translates into CASSGAREGAEAFF.

The chain uses TRBV12-3 or TRBV12-4 and TRBJ1-2, with no clear D. The CDR3 is made up of 11 amino acids. V shed 4 bases and J shed 7 bases, with 7 bases lying between them. CDR3 residues: CASSYSAGYTF. CDR3 nucleotides: TGTGCCAGCAGTTATTCGGCTGGCTACACCTTC.

This sequence joins TRBV20-1 and TRBJ2-5, with D perhaps matching TRBD2 (6 bases). The assigned J gene may be wrong: the sequence end matches TRBJ2-1 better. CDR3 length equals 15 residues. From germline, CDR1 is DFQATT and CDR2 SNEGSKA (reference sequence). The CDR3, as DNA: TGCAGTGCTAGAGATGAAGGCGGGATTACATATGAGCAGTTCTTC. Translating gives CSARDEGGITYEQFF.

The V gene is TRBV7-2, the J gene TRBJ2-5; TRBD1 matches at 10 bases. This CDR3 contains 17 residues. The germline gives CDR1 SGHTA, CDR2 FQGNSA. Unmatched junction bases numbered 14, after V lost 5 bases and J lost 5 bases. CDR3 protein: CASSLKTTGGSGETQYF. CDR3 nucleotides: TGTGCCAGCAGCCTCAAGACGACAGGGGGCTCTGGCGAGACCCAGTACTTC.

This clonotype was observed a handful of times. The chain links TRBV20-1 to TRBJ2-7, with 7 bases matching TRBD1. The V gene's germline CDR1 is DFQATT and CDR2 SNEGSKA (reference sequence). The CDR3 totals 14 residues. The CDR3: CSVWVTGRGGEQYF. As DNA, the CDR3 is TGCAGCGTCTGGGTGACAGGGAGAGGGGGCGAGCAGTACTTC.

This clonotype was counted a few times. J is TRBJ2-1 and V is TRBV15; 7 nucleotides line up with TRBD1. The CDR3 runs to 15 residues. Germline V gives CDR1 LNHNV, CDR2 YYDKDF (reference sequence). Trimming took 2 bases from V and 0 from J; bases not matched to a gene: 1. The CDR3 spells CATSRRDSSYNEQFF. The CDR3 coding sequence is TGTGCCACCAGCAGACGGGACAGCTCCTACAATGAGCAGTTCTTC.